This TCR beta chain was recovered during a study of T cell changes during pregnancy in multiple sclerosis. J gave up 0 bases and V 1 base, and 12 bases lay outside the gene matches. Looked up from germline, CDR1 is KGHSH and CDR2 is LQKENI. The CDR3 totals 19 residues. The method was immunoSEQ multiplex PCR; TCRdb's version includes in-frame clones alone and lacks a portion of them. The repertoire has about 12,000 clones, roughly 94% of them found once; the top ten carry under 0.3%. This sequence originates from a female donor with multiple sclerosis, enrolled in a pregnancy study. The sample consisted of CD4+ T cells from peripheral blood mononuclear cells, taken before pregnancy. The rearrangement joins TRBV18 to TRBJ2-4, with TRBD1 matching 7 bases. The CDR3 DNA follows: TGTGCCAGCTCACCACTTCCCTTTGACAGGGCCGTAGCCAAAAACATTCAGTACTTC. Its translation is CASSPLPFDRAVAKNIQYF.